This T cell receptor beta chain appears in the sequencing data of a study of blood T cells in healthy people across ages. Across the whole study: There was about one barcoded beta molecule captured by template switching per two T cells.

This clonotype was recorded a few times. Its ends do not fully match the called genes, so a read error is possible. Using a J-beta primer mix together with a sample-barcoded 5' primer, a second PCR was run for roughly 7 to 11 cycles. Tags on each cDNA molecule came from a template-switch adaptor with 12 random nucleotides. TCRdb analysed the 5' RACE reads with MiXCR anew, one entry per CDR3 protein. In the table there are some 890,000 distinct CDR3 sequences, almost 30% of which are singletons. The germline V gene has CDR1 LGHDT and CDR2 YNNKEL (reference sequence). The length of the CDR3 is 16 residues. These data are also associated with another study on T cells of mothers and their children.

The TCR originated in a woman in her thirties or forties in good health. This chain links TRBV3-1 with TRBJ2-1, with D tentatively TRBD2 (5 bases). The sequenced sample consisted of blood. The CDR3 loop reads CASSQGGLAPYNGQFF. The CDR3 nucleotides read TGTGCCAGCAGCCAAGGTGGGCTAGCCCCCTACAATGGGCAGTTCTTC.